The T cell receptor (beta chain) described here comes from a study of cytomegalovirus exposure and HLA in healthy donors. There are 17 residues in the CDR3. V shed 0 bases and J 0 bases; nucleotides not matched to a gene: 3. Germline CDR1 and CDR2: SGHRS and YFSETQ. Primers: 60 Vbeta forward and 13 Jbeta reverse. TCRdb's copy holds only in-frame clones and misses some; the assay was immunoSEQ multiplex PCR. In the table there are 100,000 or so clones, under 80% of which are singletons. The sequencing sample was made of PBMCs. This clonotype originated in a woman aged 18-29 years in good health and CMV-seropositive. The chain employs TRBV5-1 and TRBJ2-1, with 10 bases identical to TRBD2. CDR3 in DNA: TGCGCCAGCAGCTTGGCACTAGCGGGGCTCTCCTACAATGAGCAGTTCTTC. This sequence encodes CASSLALAGLSYNEQFF.